The clone carrying this T cell receptor (beta chain) was observed at least ten times. The sample originates from a study of regulatory T cells in long-lasting Graves disease. Germline V gives CDR1 DFQATT, CDR2 SNEGSKA (reference sequence). This CDR3 is 12 amino acids long. The germline V and J ends were trimmed by 3 bases and 2 bases, with 8 bases remaining between them. Arm-PCR of CDR3 regions with iRepertoire HTBI primers generated TCR beta libraries. A single record per CDR3 protein comes from TCRdb applying MiXCR to the multiplex PCR reads. The sample yields 440,000 or so distinct CDR3 sequences, around 14% seen once. Stated time point: newly diagnosed GD, antithyroid drugs for less than 3 months. Researchers made the TCR library from RNA that was extracted from PBMCs. A further study also used this sample, focusing on T cells in Graves' hyperthyroidism and ophthalmopathy.

The material was peripheral blood mononuclear cells (PBMCs), obtained at new diagnosis, from a patient treated with antithyroid drugs. This TCR came from a woman in her twenties or thirties with Graves disease. The chain carries TRBV20-1 and TRBJ2-7; D uncertain. This chain's CDR3 is CSASGPAYEQYF. CDR3 bases: TGCAGTGCTAGCGGTCCGGCCTACGAGCAGTACTTC.